The 30 T cell receptor beta chains below come from one sample, sequenced in a study of CD8+ T cells in alopecia areata. The sequencing template was cDNA reverse transcribed from extracted RNA. Generated by immunoSEQ multiplex PCR, the TCRdb table keeps only in-frame clones and is missing some. The sample lists 130,000 to 150,000 clones; 85% to 90% were seen once. This specimen was CD8+ T cells sorted from blood, taken at week 0. The receptors originated from a human donor with alopecia areata.

The chain uses TRBV29-1 and TRBJ2-7; D is perhaps TRBD1 (5 bases). CDR3 length: 11 amino acids. V was cut by 4 bases and J by 6 bases, with 10 bases left in between. Germline V gene data show CDR1 as SQVTM and CDR2 as ANQGSEA. The CDR3 protein is CSVVQGSEQYF. Here the CDR3 DNA reads TGCAGCGTTGTCCAGGGCTCCGAGCAGTACTTC.

This chain connects TRBV19 to TRBJ2-7; TRBD1 matches 8 bases. From germline, CDR1 is LNHDA and CDR2 SQIVND (reference sequence). This CDR3 has 13 amino acids. V lost 10 bases, J lost 6 bases, and 11 bases stayed unmatched. The CDR3 nucleotides are TGTGCCATCTTGGACAGGGTATTCGGCGAGCAGTACTTC. This codes for CAILDRVFGEQYF. Variable domain in full (rest from reference TRBV19 and TRBJ2-7): DGGITQSPKYLFRKEGQNVTLSCEQNLNHDAMYWYRQDPGQGLRLIYYSQIVNDFQKGDIAEGYSVSREKKESFPLTVTSAQKNPTAFYLCAILDRVFGEQYFGPGTRLTVT.

The chain uses TRBV11-2 and TRBJ2-3, with D possibly called TRBD1 or TRBD2 (5 bases each). Deletions cut 0 bases from V and 2 bases from J, with 18 bases between. The CDR3 loop spans 18 amino acids. In germline, CDR1 is SGHAT, CDR2 FQNNGV. The CDR3 spells CASSLDLWGDSTTDTQYF. Written as DNA, the CDR3 is TGTGCCAGCAGCTTAGATCTTTGGGGAGACAGTACCACAGATACGCAGTATTTT.

The V call is TRBV6-1, the J call TRBJ1-1; a possible D gene is TRBD1 (5 bases). The V end lost 4 bases, the J end lost 4 bases, and 13 bases lay between the germline ends. Per germline, CDR1 MNHNS and CDR2 SASEGT. The CDR3 extends over 14 amino acids. The CDR3 is CASSGGEGPTEAFF. The CDR3 nucleotides are TGTGCCAGCAGTGGTGGTGAGGGGCCCACTGAAGCTTTCTTT.

CDR3 sequence reads: CASGLSQPQHF. CDR3 in DNA: TGTGCTAGTGGTTTGTCGCAGCCCCAGCATTTT. V is TRBV12-5 and J is TRBJ1-5; D gene uncertain. This CDR3 has 11 amino acids. V dropped 2 bases and J dropped 7 bases, with 3 bases sitting between them. CDR1 is LGHNT and CDR2 is FRNRAP in the germline V gene.

The chain combines TRBV30 with TRBJ2-1, with D hard to call. The ends were cut back, 1 base at V and 3 bases at J, with 7 bases in the middle. Germline loops: CDR1 GTSNPN, CDR2 SVGIG (reference sequence). This CDR3 has 13 amino acids. CDR3 DNA sequence: TGTGCCTGGAGTGAGGGCGGCTACAATGAGCAGTTCTTC. As protein: CAWSEGGYNEQFF.

This clone has a single count. The chain couples TRBV30 to TRBJ2-5; D might be TRBD1 (7 bases). Gene TRBJ2-7 matches the end of the DNA better, so the J call may be wrong. The CDR3 is 15 amino acids. Germline V CDR1 and CDR2: GTSNPN, SVGIG (reference sequence). The CDR3 sequence is CAWSAGQGGPYEQYF. The CDR3 region has the DNA TGTGCCTGGAGTGCTGGCCAGGGGGGACCCTACGAGCAGTACTTC.

The chain uses TRBV6-4 and TRBJ1-1; no definite D call. CDR1 is MRHNA and CDR2 is SNTAGT in the germline V gene. The CDR3 covers 14 residues. V dropped 6 bases and J dropped 0 bases, with 11 bases sitting between them. The CDR3 nucleotides are TGTGCCAGCAGCCCAAGCACGATGAACACTGAAGCTTTCTTT. It is translated as CASSPSTMNTEAFF.

V usage is TRBV5-1 and J usage is TRBJ2-3; the D gene could be TRBD1 or TRBD2 (6 bases each). The CDR3 has 14 residues. Germline V CDR1 and CDR2: SGHRS, YFSETQ. Trimming left V 6 bases short and J 3 bases short, with 14 bases between. The CDR3 sequence: CASTNREDTDTQYF. CDR3 DNA: TGCGCCAGCACCAACAGGGAGGATACAGATACGCAGTATTTT. The variable domain in full, with the rest retrieved from reference TRBV5-1 and TRBJ2-3, is KAGVTQTPRYLIKTRGQQVTLSCSPISGHRSVSWYQQTPGQGLQFLFEYFSETQRNKGNFPGRFSGRQFSNSRSEMNVSTLELGDSALYLCASTNREDTDTQYFGPGTRLTVL.

The J gene is TRBJ2-7, the V gene TRBV6-5; D is unresolved. The CDR3 spans 13 residues. Trimming stripped 4 bases from V and 5 bases from J, with 12 bases between. Per germline, CDR1 MNHEY and CDR2 SVGAGI. CDR3 sequence reads: CASSSNPWDEQYF. The CDR3 region has the DNA TGTGCCAGCAGTTCCAACCCATGGGACGAGCAGTACTTC.

The chain links TRBV7-8 to TRBJ2-3; no clear D. This CDR3 spans 16 amino acids. V was trimmed by 5 bases and J by 1 base, leaving 16 bases between them. CDR1 is SGHVS, CDR2 FQNEAQ, per germline. The CDR3 DNA follows: TGTGCCAGCAGCCTCCCGGCGGCACCAGGCACAGATACGCAGTATTTT. This encodes CASSLPAAPGTDTQYF.

Remarks on this clone: Other DNA sequences of this sample code for an identical CDR3. CDR3 in amino acids: CASGNSYEQYF. The CDR3 DNA reads TGTGCCAGCGGCAATAGCTACGAGCAGTACTTC. The V and J genes are TRBV27 and TRBJ2-7; D uncertain. Per germline, CDR1 MNHEY and CDR2 SMNVEV (reference sequence). Trimming removed 8 bases at V and 3 bases at J, with 8 bases between. The CDR3 has 11 residues.

V and J are TRBV7-9 and TRBJ2-1; no definite D call. The CDR3 consists of 12 residues. The V gene lost 5 bases and the J gene lost 8 bases, with 10 bases spanning the gap. From germline, CDR1 is SEHNR and CDR2 FQNEAQ (reference sequence). The CDR3 bases are TGTGCCAGCAGCCAAACTTCGCATGAGCAGTTCTTC. It yields the protein CASSQTSHEQFF. Full variable domain (rest looked up from reference TRBV7-9 and TRBJ2-1): DTGVSQNPRHKITKRGQNVTFRCDPISEHNRLYWYRQTLGQGPEFLTYFQNEAQLEKSRLLSDRFSAERPKGSFSTLEIQRTEQGDSAMYLCASSQTSHEQFFGPGTRLTVL.

This chain joins TRBV7-9 and TRBJ1-5, with D possibly TRBD1 on 5 matching bases. V was clipped by 5 bases and J by 3 bases, with 17 bases between them. Per the germline V gene, CDR1 is SEHNR and CDR2 is FQNEAQ (reference sequence). The CDR3 extends over 16 amino acids. The CDR3 sequence: CASSLGGGDLNQPQHF. The DNA for the CDR3 is TGTGCCAGCAGCCTTGGGGGAGGGGATCTCAATCAGCCCCAGCATTTT.

The chain links TRBV7-9 to TRBJ2-1; D is ambiguous. The V end lost 5 bases, the J end lost 13 bases, and 6 bases lay between the germline ends. The CDR3 sequence is 9 residues long. Germline CDR1 is SEHNR and CDR2 is FQNEAQ (reference sequence). CDR3 nucleotides: TGTGCCAGCAGCAATGCCCAGTTCTTC. This gives the protein CASSNAQFF.

The gene calls are TRBV4-1 and TRBJ2-1; D is unresolved. The germline V gene encodes CDR1 MGHRA and CDR2 YSYEKL. Trimming removed 4 bases at V and 7 bases at J, with 14 bases between. CDR3 size: 14 residues. CDR3 sequence: CASSPNPSSNEQFF. The CDR3 nucleotides are TGCGCCAGCAGCCCCAACCCGTCTTCGAATGAGCAGTTCTTC.

The V call is TRBV19, the J call TRBJ2-3, with D possibly being TRBD1 (6 bases). The germline CDR1 and CDR2 sequences are LNHDA and SQIVND (reference sequence). Between the trimmed V and J ends, which lost 2 bases and 2 bases, there was a span of 11 bases. The CDR3 covers 15 residues. The CDR3 sequence: CASSISTGYTDTQYF. In DNA form, the CDR3 reads TGTGCCAGTAGTATATCGACAGGATACACAGATACGCAGTATTTT.

CDR3 DNA: TGTGCCAGCAGCTCACCAGATTTGGGCGATTACGAGCAGTACTTC. It specifies CASSSPDLGDYEQYF. This sequence joins TRBV7-6 and TRBJ2-7; D ambiguous. The germline V gene encodes CDR1 SGHVS and CDR2 FNYEAQ. The CDR3 covers 15 residues. V was shortened by 4 bases and J by 4 bases, with 17 bases between the two germline ends.

This clone came up once. This chain connects TRBV6-5 to TRBJ2-1; D possibly corresponds to TRBD2 (6 bases). V lost 6 bases and J 0 bases, leaving 12 bases between the germline ends. This CDR3 comprises 15 residues. Germline V lookup: CDR1 MNHEY, CDR2 SVGAGI. CDR3 bases: TGTGCCAGCAGGGAAATTAGCGGCTCCTACAATGAGCAGTTCTTC. This sequence encodes CASREISGSYNEQFF.

The chain joins TRBV27 to TRBJ1-2, with a possible D match to TRBD1 (5 bases). Germline-derived CDR1 and CDR2 are MNHEY and SMNVEV (reference sequence). The CDR3 spans 15 residues. V was cut by 5 bases and J by 3 bases, with 16 bases left in between. CDR3 DNA sequence: TGTGCCAGCAGTGTAAAACAGGAAATCTACTATGGCTACACCTTC. Translated: CASSVKQEIYYGYTF.

The chain carries TRBV13 and TRBJ2-1; D perhaps matches TRBD1 (6 bases). The length of the CDR3 is 16 residues. Per germline, CDR1 PRHDT and CDR2 FYEKMQ (reference sequence). Trimming took off 4 bases at V and 6 bases at J, with 19 bases between the two ends. The CDR3 DNA sequence: TGTGCCAGCAGCTCGACCCGGGACACGACGTTCAATGAGCAGTTCTTC. It translates to CASSSTRDTTFNEQFF.

This chain links TRBV15 with TRBJ2-1; 7 bases map to TRBD2. V shed 11 bases and J 2 bases; nucleotides not matched to a gene: 9. Germline V gene sequence: CDR1 LNHNV, CDR2 YYDKDF (reference sequence). CDR3 length equals 14 residues. As DNA, the CDR3 is TGTGCCTCTCAGGACGGGAGGACCTACAATGAGCAGTTCTTC. Its translation: CASQDGRTYNEQFF.

V and J are TRBV7-8 and TRBJ1-1, with D uncertain. In germline, CDR1 is SGHVS, CDR2 FQNEAQ. The V and J ends lost 0 bases and 5 bases respectively, with 10 bases between them. CDR3 length: 14 residues. The CDR3 loop is CASSLAEQYTEAFF. The CDR3 nucleotides read TGTGCCAGCAGCTTAGCGGAACAGTATACTGAAGCTTTCTTT.

A note on this clone: In the same sample, other DNA sequences code for this CDR3. The chain recombines TRBV9 with TRBJ2-3; 9 bases map to TRBD2. V dropped 4 bases and J dropped 0; count of bases not matched to a gene: 3. The germline CDR1 and CDR2 sequences are SGDLS and YYNGEE. This CDR3 has 15 amino acids. The CDR3: CASSLSGSSTDTQYF. The CDR3 DNA is TGTGCCAGCAGCCTTAGCGGGAGTAGCACAGATACGCAGTATTTT. Full variable domain (rest looked up from reference TRBV9 and TRBJ2-3): DSGVTQTPKHLITATGQRVTLRCSPRSGDLSVYWYQQSLDQGLQFLIQYYNGEERAKGNILERFSAQQFPDLHSELNLSSLELGDSALYFCASSLSGSSTDTQYFGPGTRLTVL.

The V call is TRBV18, the J call TRBJ2-3; D gene ambiguous. The CDR3 spans 15 residues. Trimming took off 6 bases at V and 2 bases at J, with 15 bases between the two ends. In germline, CDR1 is KGHSH, CDR2 LQKENI. DNA for the CDR3: TGTGCCAGCTCTTTCGAGCAAGTAAACACAGATACGCAGTATTTT. This codes for CASSFEQVNTDTQYF.

Note on this clone: The sample carries other DNA sequences with the same CDR3. The chain employs TRBV5-1 and TRBJ2-7; D remains unclear. Looked up from germline, CDR1 is SGHRS and CDR2 is YFSETQ. The V end lost 0 bases, the J end lost 5 bases, and 3 bases lay between the germline ends. CDR3 size: 11 residues. The CDR3 spells CASSLGHEQYF. The DNA for the CDR3 is TGCGCCAGCAGCTTGGGCCACGAGCAGTACTTC.

For this clone: Being one base from a much bigger clone, this may be a read error. The V call is TRBV6-5, the J call TRBJ2-3; 8 nucleotides align to TRBD2. The CDR3 covers 14 residues. Germline CDR1 is MNHEY and CDR2 is SVGAGI. Trimming took 4 bases from V and 0 from J; bases not matched to a gene: 0. The CDR3 region is CASSSSGSTDTQYF. The CDR3 bases are TGTGCCAGCAGTTCTAGCGGGAGCACAGATACGCAGTATTTT.

The rearrangement joins TRBV5-1 to TRBJ2-3, with 8 bases fitting TRBD1. This CDR3 contains 17 residues. The junction had 12 bases not matched to a gene; V was cut back by 4 bases and J by 2 bases. The germline V gene encodes CDR1 SGHRS and CDR2 YFSETQ. CDR3 region: CASSGGQGQANTDTQYF. DNA of the CDR3: TGCGCCAGCAGCGGAGGTCAGGGACAGGCCAACACAGATACGCAGTATTTT.

This clone was found once. Sequence at one end of the junction differs from germline and may be a read error. The sample contains more than one DNA sequence encoding this CDR3. CDR3 sequence: CASSQPPGQGPTGELFF. The CDR3 coding sequence is TGTGCCAGCAGTCAACCTCCGGGACAGGGGCCGACCGGGGAGCTGTTTTTC. The chain carries TRBV2 and TRBJ2-2; 10 bases match TRBD1. The germline V gene has CDR1 SNHLY and CDR2 FYNNEI. The CDR3 has 17 amino acids.

Written as DNA, the CDR3 is TGTGCCAGTAGTTCCCACCGGGACAGGGGGCGTTACACAGATACGCAGTATTTT. Amino acids: CASSSHRDRGRYTDTQYF. The chain joins TRBV19 to TRBJ2-3; 12 nucleotides align to TRBD1. This CDR3 region has 18 residues. The trim removed 5 bases at V and 2 bases at J, leaving 11 bases unmatched. CDR1 and CDR2 (germline): LNHDA, SQIVND (reference sequence).